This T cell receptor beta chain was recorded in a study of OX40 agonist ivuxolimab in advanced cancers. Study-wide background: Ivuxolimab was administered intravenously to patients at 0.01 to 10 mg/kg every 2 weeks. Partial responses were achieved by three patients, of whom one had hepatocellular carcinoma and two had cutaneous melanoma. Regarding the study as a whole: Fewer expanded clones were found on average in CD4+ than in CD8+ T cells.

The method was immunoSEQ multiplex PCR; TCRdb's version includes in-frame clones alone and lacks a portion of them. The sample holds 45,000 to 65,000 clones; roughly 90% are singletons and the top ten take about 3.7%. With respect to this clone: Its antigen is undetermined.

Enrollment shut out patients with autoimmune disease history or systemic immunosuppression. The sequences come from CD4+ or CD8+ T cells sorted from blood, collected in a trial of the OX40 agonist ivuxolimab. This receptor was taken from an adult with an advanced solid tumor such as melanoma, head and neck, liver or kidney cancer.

CDR3 amino acids: CASSSPRGDTQYF. The CDR3 DNA is TGTGCCAGCAGCTCACCGCGGGGAGATACGCAGTATTTT. J is TRBJ2-3 and V is TRBV12-1; the D call in the table, TRBD2, was not verified against the DNA. TRBV12-1 is deemed a pseudogene. CDR3 size: 13 residues.